What follows are 7 T cell receptor beta chains derived from one specimen sequenced in a study of shared clonotypes between healthy human individuals. Using immunoSEQ multiplex PCR, the repertoire was profiled, and TCRdb retains in-frame clones only, with some absent. The profile covers a few million clones, with 90% to 95% appearing a single time and around 0.4% taken by the ten largest. Material: naive CD4+ T cells from PBMCs. Sample subset: CD45RA+ positively selected. All receptors come from a man between 18 and 29 years old in good health. Some clones in this sample may be carry-over from other donors' samples.

The V and J genes are TRBV19 and TRBJ1-1; D possibly corresponds to TRBD1 (6 bases). V lost 7 bases and J lost 4, with 16 bases in between. The length of the CDR3 is 14 residues. CDR1 is LNHDA and CDR2 is SQIVND in the germline V gene (reference sequence). CDR3 sequence (DNA): TGTGCCAGTAATTGGGGGGCCCGAGGCACTGAAGCTTTCTTT. Protein: CASNWGARGTEAFF.

This clone was picked up one time. The chain has TRBV7-9 and TRBJ2-1, with D uncertain. CDR1 is SEHNR, CDR2 FQNEAQ, per germline (reference sequence). CDR3 length: 11 residues. V lost 3 bases, J lost 7 bases, and 4 bases lay in between. The chain's CDR3 is CASSFVNEQFF. CDR3 bases: TGTGCCAGCAGCTTTGTGAATGAGCAGTTCTTC.

The chain uses TRBV5-1 and TRBJ2-1; 13 bases align to TRBD2. J was trimmed by 6 bases and V by 0 bases; bases with no gene match: 3. There are 16 residues in the CDR3. Germline lookup yields CDR1 SGHRS and CDR2 YFSETQ. The chain's CDR3 is CASSLGTSGGPNEQFF. In DNA, the CDR3 is TGCGCCAGCAGCTTGGGGACTAGCGGGGGACCCAATGAGCAGTTCTTC.

This chain links TRBV6-1 with TRBJ1-1; D gene ambiguous. CDR1 MNHNS and CDR2 SASEGT come from the germline V gene. This CDR3 region has 15 residues. Trimming took 4 bases from V and 0 from J, leaving 12 bases between them. CDR3: CASSGRTALNTEAFF. CDR3 bases: TGTGCCAGCAGTGGCAGGACGGCCCTGAACACTGAAGCTTTCTTT.

The rearrangement joins TRBV18 to TRBJ1-2; TRBD1 aligns across 8 bases. V gave up 6 bases and J gave up 4 bases; unmatched junction bases: 4. This CDR3 is 13 amino acids long. Germline lookup yields CDR1 KGHSH and CDR2 LQKENI. CDR3 bases: TGTGCCAGCTCGTCTACAGGGGGCTATGGCTACACCTTC. It yields the protein CASSSTGGYGYTF.

This chain connects TRBV30 to TRBJ1-2, with no clear D. The germline gives CDR1 GTSNPN, CDR2 SVGIG (reference sequence). The CDR3 spans 12 residues. With 3 bases removed from V and 6 bases from J, the gap between germline ends came to 11 bases. The chain's CDR3 is CAWRSGVHGYTF. The CDR3 DNA reads as TGTGCCTGGAGGAGCGGGGTGCATGGCTACACCTTC.

This clone was observed a handful of times. The V gene is TRBV28, the J gene TRBJ1-5, with a tentative D call TRBD1 (6 bases). The CDR3 has 16 amino acids. V lost 5 bases and J lost 1, with 15 bases in between. Looked up from germline, CDR1 is MDHEN and CDR2 is SYDVKM. Written as DNA, the CDR3 is TGTGCCAGCAGTCCCGCAGGGACACCAAGCAATCAGCCCCAGCATTTT. Its translation: CASSPAGTPSNQPQHF.